This T cell receptor (beta chain) was captured in a study of long-term antiretroviral therapy in people with HIV. Points from the study as a whole: Clones that had undergone expansion before ART prevailed in the repertoire throughout all time points. Investigators report no available data on ART adherence, viral resistance or therapy changes.

At survey level, the immunoSEQ assay was run in its v3.0 version. Produced via immunoSEQ multiplex PCR; TCRdb's table is partial and in-frame only. Among tens of thousands of clones listed, about 85% were seen once. Per the germline V gene, CDR1 is SGHAT and CDR2 is FQNNGV. Trimming removed 2 bases from V and 4 bases from J, with 6 bases in between. The CDR3 sequence is 14 residues long. Comment on this clone: Antigen: not known.

Sequencing used unsorted PBMCs, obtained roughly 2.9 years before starting antiretroviral therapy. The chain employs TRBV11-2 and TRBJ2-6, with D uncertain. The sequence was collected from a woman aged 30 to 39 with HIV. The CDR3 sequence: CASSLTSGANVLTF. In DNA, the CDR3 is TGTGCCAGCAGCTTAACGTCCGGGGCCAACGTCCTGACTTTC.